This T cell receptor beta chain derives from a study of monozygotic twins with inflammatory bowel disease. TCRdb re-called the 5' RACE reads; every CDR3 protein appears as one record, without DNA. The table lists just over 300,000 distinct CDR3 sequences. This receptor was obtained from a human donor with ulcerative colitis or Crohn's disease, or a healthy co-twin of an affected twin (not recorded which). What was sequenced was blood.

This CDR3 reads CASKDRARSNQPQHF. This chain links TRBV19 with TRBJ1-5; with no DNA, the TCRdb D assignment of TRBD1 cannot be verified. In germline, CDR1 is LNHDA, CDR2 SQIVND (reference sequence). This CDR3 contains 15 residues.